Presented here are 11 T cell receptor beta chains from one specimen sequenced in a study of blood T cell repertoires in COVID-19. Libraries were prepared by immunoSEQ multiplex PCR; TCRdb keeps only in-frame clonotypes and omits some of them. The sample lists roughly 280,000 clones, around 80% seen once, with around 4% in the top ten. Sequenced material: peripheral blood. The receptors were gathered from a man in his sixties with acute or convalescent COVID-19.

This sequence joins TRBV27 and TRBJ1-3; the D is unclear. This CDR3 spans 16 amino acids. From germline, CDR1 is MNHEY and CDR2 SMNVEV (reference sequence). Trimming removed 2 bases at V and 0 bases at J, with 11 bases between. DNA for the CDR3: TGTGCCAGCAGTTTAAAACAGCCCTTCTCTGGAAACACCATATATTTT. This codes for CASSLKQPFSGNTIYF.

V gene TRBV5-1 combines with J gene TRBJ1-2; 8 positions agree with TRBD1. V lost 3 bases and J lost 1; bases outside the gene matches: 14. This CDR3 has 18 residues. Germline lookup yields CDR1 SGHRS and CDR2 YFSETQ. The CDR3 DNA is TGCGCCAGCAGCTGGGGGATCAGGGGGCCGGGCGATAACTATGGCTACACCTTC. Translation gives CASSWGIRGPGDNYGYTF.

The genes are TRBV4-3 and TRBJ2-1; 7 bases agree with TRBD2. CDR3 length equals 16 residues. Trimming at V came to 0 bases and at J to 3 bases, leaving 5 bases not matched to a gene. The germline gives CDR1 LGHNA, CDR2 YSLEER. The CDR3 DNA reads as TGCGCCAGCAGCCAAGACACGGGAGGCTTCTACAATGAGCAGTTCTTC. Protein: CASSQDTGGFYNEQFF.

V and J are TRBV5-1 and TRBJ2-1, with 7 bases lining up with TRBD2. The CDR3 extends over 13 amino acids. J was trimmed by 8 bases and V by 0 bases; bases with no gene match: 2. From germline, CDR1 is SGHRS and CDR2 YFSETQ. CDR3 residues: CASSLGLAYEQFF. The CDR3 coding sequence is TGCGCCAGCAGCTTGGGACTAGCCTATGAGCAGTTCTTC.

This rearrangement joins TRBV5-1 to TRBJ2-5, with a possible D match to TRBD1 (8 bases). CDR1 is SGHRS and CDR2 is YFSETQ in the germline V gene. V was pared by 0 bases and J by 5 bases, with 14 bases between. This CDR3 region has 15 residues. The CDR3 DNA is TGCGCCAGCAGCTTGGGGACAGGGAGGGCGGAGACCCAGTACTTC. Protein: CASSLGTGRAETQYF.

The count of this clone is one. The chain has TRBV6-1 and TRBJ2-5, with 9 bases lining up with TRBD2. Germline V gene data show CDR1 as MNHNS and CDR2 as SASEGT. The V gene end was trimmed by 2 bases and the J gene end by 5 bases; junction bases not matched to a gene: 15. The CDR3 contains 18 residues. CDR3 in amino acids: CASSEWSWRGGRRETQYF. CDR3 sequence (DNA): TGTGCCAGCAGTGAATGGAGTTGGCGGGGGGGCAGGAGGGAGACCCAGTACTTC.

This rearrangement joins TRBV19 to TRBJ1-4, with a tentative D call TRBD1 (5 bases). CDR1 is LNHDA and CDR2 is SQIVND in the germline V gene (reference sequence). V lost 1 base and J lost 6, with 12 bases in between. There are 15 residues in the CDR3. The CDR3 DNA sequence: TGTGCCAGTAGTATAGGCGACAGAATATATGAAAAACTGTTTTTT. Encoded protein: CASSIGDRIYEKLFF.

The chain joins TRBV10-2 to TRBJ1-2, with 8 positions matching TRBD1. The CDR3 loop spans 14 amino acids. V shed 5 bases and J 3 bases; nucleotides not matched to a gene: 5. Germline V gene lookup returns CDR1 WSHSY and CDR2 SAAADI. This CDR3 is CASSRQGFHYGYTF. The CDR3 DNA sequence: TGCGCCAGCAGTAGACAGGGGTTTCACTATGGCTACACCTTC.

This clone was detected a few times. Other DNA sequences from this sample encode an identical CDR3 as well. The chain couples TRBV9 to TRBJ2-7; TRBD2 agrees at 7 bases. V dropped 0 bases and J dropped 3; count of bases not matched to a gene: 3. This CDR3 contains 14 residues. Germline V CDR1 and CDR2: SGDLS, YYNGEE. Here the CDR3 reads CASSVAGGVYEQYF. DNA of the CDR3: TGTGCCAGCAGCGTAGCGGGGGGAGTCTACGAGCAGTACTTC.

V gene TRBV27 combines with J gene TRBJ2-2; possible D gene TRBD2, 6 bases. This CDR3 comprises 14 residues. V was cut by 2 bases and J by 4 bases, with 8 bases left in between. Germline V gene lookup returns CDR1 MNHEY and CDR2 SMNVEV (reference sequence). The CDR3 region has the DNA TGTGCCAGCAGTTTAGGGGGGATCACCGGGGAGCTGTTTTTT. Residues: CASSLGGITGELFF.

This clone has a single count. The chain recombines TRBV10-3 with TRBJ1-1; 10 positions match TRBD1. Germline lookup yields CDR1 ENHRY and CDR2 SYGVKD. V dropped 6 bases and J dropped 5; count of bases not matched to a gene: 9. The CDR3 loop spans 15 amino acids. DNA of the CDR3: TGTGCCATCAGGGAGAGACAGGGGGCTGAGACTGAAGCTTTCTTT. Translating gives CAIRERQGAETEAFF.